This T cell receptor beta chain stems from a study of T-cell reconstitution after alpha-beta-depleted transplantation in children. Construction of the TCRbeta library involved unique molecular identifiers. TCRdb re-derived calls from the PCR reads in MiXCR, one entry per CDR3 protein. The table records some 590,000 distinct CDR3 sequences, over 9.5% of them present only once. Germline values: CDR1 SGHVS, CDR2 FNYEAQ. Trimming cost V 6 bases and J 2 bases; bases outside gene matches: 8. This CDR3 is 15 amino acids long. This receptor was identified in a human donor who donated a stem cell graft to a child with acute myeloid leukemia. Source: PBMCs from the stem cell graft donor, taken from the stem cell graft. The chain recombines TRBV7-6 with TRBJ2-7; 9 positions agree with TRBD2. This CDR3 reads CASSPGREGPYEQYF. The CDR3 DNA reads TGTGCCAGCAGTCCAGGGCGGGAGGGACCCTACGAGCAGTACTTC.